This T cell receptor (beta chain) originates from a study of OX40 agonist ivuxolimab in advanced cancers. General study points: Patients with a partial response at 0.1-3.0 mg/kg had among the lowest clonal expansion. Antigen specificity remained undetermined for the expanded peripheral T cells.

Points on this clone: Its specificity is not known.

Profiling relied on immunoSEQ multiplex PCR, and the TCRdb table lists in-frame clones only, not all of them. The sample consists of some 98,000 clones, 90% to 95% of them appearing once. The CDR3 totals 16 residues. The germline V gene has CDR1 SSHAT and CDR2 FNYEAQ (reference sequence). V lost 1 base and J lost 4, with 16 bases in between. The chain has TRBV7-7 and TRBJ1-2; D ambiguous. The input for sequencing was CD4+ or CD8+ T cells sorted from blood, taken in a trial of the OX40 agonist ivuxolimab. The TCR was taken from an adult with an advanced solid tumor such as melanoma, head and neck, liver or kidney cancer. This CDR3 is CASSLDLPQPGYGYTF. The DNA of the CDR3 is TGTGCCAGCAGCTTAGATCTCCCACAGCCGGGCTATGGCTACACCTTC.